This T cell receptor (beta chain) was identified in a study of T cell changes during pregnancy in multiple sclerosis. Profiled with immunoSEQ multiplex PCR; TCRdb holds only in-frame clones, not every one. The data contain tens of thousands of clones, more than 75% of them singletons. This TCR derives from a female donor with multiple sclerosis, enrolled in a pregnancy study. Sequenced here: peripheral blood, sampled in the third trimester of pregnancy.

The DNA for the CDR3 is TGTGCCAGCTCACCCCGTACAGGGGTGGGCGAAAAACTGTTTTTT. It specifies CASSPRTGVGEKLFF. The V call is TRBV18, the J call TRBJ1-4; 7 nucleotides align to TRBD1. Trimming cost V 3 bases and J 8 bases; bases outside gene matches: 9. CDR3 size: 15 residues. The germline V gene encodes CDR1 KGHSH and CDR2 LQKENI.